This T cell receptor (beta chain) was sequenced during a study of cytomegalovirus exposure and HLA in healthy donors. Note on this clone: Antigen unknown.

Looked up from germline, CDR1 is WNHNN and CDR2 is SYGVQD (reference sequence). Trimming stripped 4 bases from V and 2 bases from J, with 11 bases between. This CDR3 is 14 amino acids long. Primers for the PCR totalled 60 Vbeta and 13 Jbeta. Generated by immunoSEQ multiplex PCR, the TCRdb table keeps only in-frame clones and is missing some. The sample records 150,000 to 180,000 clones, roughly 80% being singletons. Study-level findings and limits: For TCR beta chains, V- and J-gene trimming was later linked to a missense DCLRE1C variant. In a later analysis, at a false discovery rate of 0.05, under 20,000 TCR beta sequences were associated with HLA alleles. The study put 150 to 200 TCR beta chains on its list as cytomegalovirus-associated. A later analysis reportedly found that, within productive TCRs, an Asian-associated ancestry cluster had fewer N-insertions than the mean observed across the approximately 660 donors.

Sequencing was carried out using PBMCs. This receptor was identified in a woman between 35 and 50 years old in good health and CMV-seronegative. The chain uses TRBV10-1 and TRBJ1-2, with D hard to call. This CDR3 reads CASSVITGNYGYTF. CDR3 coding DNA: TGCGCCAGCAGTGTAATAACGGGAAACTATGGCTACACCTTC.